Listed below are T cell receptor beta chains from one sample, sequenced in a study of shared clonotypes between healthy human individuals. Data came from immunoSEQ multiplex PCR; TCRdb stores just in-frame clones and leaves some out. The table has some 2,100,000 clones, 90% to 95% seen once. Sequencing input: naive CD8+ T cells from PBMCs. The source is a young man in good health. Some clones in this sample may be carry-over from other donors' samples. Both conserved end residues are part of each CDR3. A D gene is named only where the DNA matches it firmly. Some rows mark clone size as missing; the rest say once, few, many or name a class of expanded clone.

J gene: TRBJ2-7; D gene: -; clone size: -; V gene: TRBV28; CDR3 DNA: TGTGCCAGCAGTCTACTACTCGGGATCCAAACCGCCTACGAGCAGTACTTC; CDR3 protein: CASSLLLGIQTAYEQYF
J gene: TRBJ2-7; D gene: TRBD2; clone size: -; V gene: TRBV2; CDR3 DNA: TGTGCCAGCGGGCGGACTAGCGGCTACGAGCAGTACTTC; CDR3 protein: CASGRTSGYEQYF
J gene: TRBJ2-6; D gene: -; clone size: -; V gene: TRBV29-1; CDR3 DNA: TGCAGCGTGCCTGACTCTGGGGCCAACGTCCTGACTTTC; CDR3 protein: CSVPDSGANVLTF
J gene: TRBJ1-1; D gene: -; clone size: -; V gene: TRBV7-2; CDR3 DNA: TGTGCCAGCAGCTTAGGGACGGGGCACTCCTTGGACACTGAAGCTTTCTTT; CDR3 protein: CASSLGTGHSLDTEAFF
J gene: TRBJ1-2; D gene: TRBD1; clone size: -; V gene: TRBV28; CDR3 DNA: TGTGCCAGCAGTTTAATGTTAGAGGGACAGGCTGGCTACACCTTC; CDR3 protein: CASSLMLEGQAGYTF
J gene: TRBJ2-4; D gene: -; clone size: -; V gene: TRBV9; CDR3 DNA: TGTGCCAGCAGCGGATCGCTTGGTCAGTACTTC; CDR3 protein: CASSGSLGQYF
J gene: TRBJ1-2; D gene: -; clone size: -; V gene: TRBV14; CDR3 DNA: TGTGCCAGCAGCCAAGGCAGGCTCTATGGCTACACCTTC; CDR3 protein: CASSQGRLYGYTF
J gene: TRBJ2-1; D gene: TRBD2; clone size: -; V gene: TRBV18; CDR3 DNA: TGTGCCAGCTCCCGACTAGCGGGAGGCTACAATGAGCAGTTCTTC; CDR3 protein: CASSRLAGGYNEQFF
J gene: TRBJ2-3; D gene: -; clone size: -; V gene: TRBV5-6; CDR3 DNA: TGTGCCAGCAGCACCTCTCCAGATACGCAGTATTTT; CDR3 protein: CASSTSPDTQYF
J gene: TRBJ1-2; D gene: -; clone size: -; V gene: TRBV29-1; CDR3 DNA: TGCAGCGTTGAAGCGGGCGACAGTTCCTATGGCTACACCTTC; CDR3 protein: CSVEAGDSSYGYTF
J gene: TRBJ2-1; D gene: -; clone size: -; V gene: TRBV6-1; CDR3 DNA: TGTGCCAGCAGTGAATGGTCCTGGGGGCAATACAATGAGCAGTTCTTC; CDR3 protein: CASSEWSWGQYNEQFF
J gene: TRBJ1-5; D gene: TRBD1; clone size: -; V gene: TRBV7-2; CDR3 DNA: TGTGCCAGCAGCTTGGGGACAGGGGGTATACATCAGCCCCAGCATTTT; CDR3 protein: CASSLGTGGIHQPQHF
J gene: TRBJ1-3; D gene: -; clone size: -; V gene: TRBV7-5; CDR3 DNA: TGTGTCAGAAGCTTAGCCCAGCGGGACAAACCTGGAAACACCATATATTTT; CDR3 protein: CVRSLAQRDKPGNTIYF
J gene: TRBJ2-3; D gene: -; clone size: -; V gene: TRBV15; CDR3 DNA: TGTGCCACCAGCGCCCTTGAGGCAGGGAAGGATACGCAGTATTTT; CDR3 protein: CATSALEAGKDTQYF
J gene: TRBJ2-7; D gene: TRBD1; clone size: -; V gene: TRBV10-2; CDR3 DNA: TGCGCCAGCAGGGGACAGGGTTTCTACGAGCAGTACTTC; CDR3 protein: CASRGQGFYEQYF
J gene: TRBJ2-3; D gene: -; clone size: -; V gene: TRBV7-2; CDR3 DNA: TGTGCCAGCAGCTTAACCGGGTGGAGGAGCACAGATACGCAGTATTTT; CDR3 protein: CASSLTGWRSTDTQYF
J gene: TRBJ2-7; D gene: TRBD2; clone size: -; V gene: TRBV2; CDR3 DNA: TGTGCCAGCAATAGGGGAGGGATCTACGAGCAGTACTTC; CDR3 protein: CASNRGGIYEQYF
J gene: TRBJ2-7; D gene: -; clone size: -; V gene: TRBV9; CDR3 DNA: TGTGCCAGCAGCGTAGAAGGGGTCTCCTACGAGCAGTACTTC; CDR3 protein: CASSVEGVSYEQYF
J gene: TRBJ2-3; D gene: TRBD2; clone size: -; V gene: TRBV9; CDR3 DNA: TGTGCCAGCAGCGACTCAGCGGGAGGGCCAGATACGCAGTATTTT; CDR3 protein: CASSDSAGGPDTQYF
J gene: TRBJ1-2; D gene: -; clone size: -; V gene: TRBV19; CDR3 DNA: TGTGCCAGTGCACCCGAGGGGTATGTTGACTATGGCTACACCTTC; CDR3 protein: CASAPEGYVDYGYTF
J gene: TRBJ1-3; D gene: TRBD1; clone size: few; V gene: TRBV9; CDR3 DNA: TGTGCCAGCAGCCCCAGAGGGACAGGGGGAAACACCATATATTTT; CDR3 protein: CASSPRGTGGNTIYF
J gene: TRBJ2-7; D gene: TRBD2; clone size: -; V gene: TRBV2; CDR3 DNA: TGTGCCAGCAGTGTGCCTAGCGGGCTCTACGAGCAGTACTTC; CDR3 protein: CASSVPSGLYEQYF